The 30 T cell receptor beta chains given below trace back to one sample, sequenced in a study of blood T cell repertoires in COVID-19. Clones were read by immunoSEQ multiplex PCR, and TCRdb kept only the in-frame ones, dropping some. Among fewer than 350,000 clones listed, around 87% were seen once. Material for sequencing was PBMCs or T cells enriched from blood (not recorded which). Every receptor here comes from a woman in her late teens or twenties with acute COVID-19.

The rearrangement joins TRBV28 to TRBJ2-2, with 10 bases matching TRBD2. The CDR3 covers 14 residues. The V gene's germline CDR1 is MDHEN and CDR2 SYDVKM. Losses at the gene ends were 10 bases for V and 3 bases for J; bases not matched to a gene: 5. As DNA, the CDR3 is TGTGCCACCGGACTAGCGGAGTACACCGGGGAGCTGTTTTTT. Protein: CATGLAEYTGELFF.

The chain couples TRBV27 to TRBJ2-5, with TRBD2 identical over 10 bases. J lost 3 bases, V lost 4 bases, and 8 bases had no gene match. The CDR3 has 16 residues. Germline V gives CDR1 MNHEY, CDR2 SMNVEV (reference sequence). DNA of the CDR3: TGTGCCAGCAGTTCTCACCGGACTAGCGGAGAAGAGACCCAGTACTTC. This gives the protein CASSSHRTSGEETQYF.

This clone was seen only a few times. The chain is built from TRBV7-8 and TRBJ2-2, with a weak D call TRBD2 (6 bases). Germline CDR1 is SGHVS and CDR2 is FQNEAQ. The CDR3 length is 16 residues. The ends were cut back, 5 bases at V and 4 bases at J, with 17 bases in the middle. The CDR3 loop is CASSPRTGATTGELFF. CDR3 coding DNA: TGTGCCAGCAGCCCCCGAACGGGAGCGACCACCGGGGAGCTGTTTTTT.

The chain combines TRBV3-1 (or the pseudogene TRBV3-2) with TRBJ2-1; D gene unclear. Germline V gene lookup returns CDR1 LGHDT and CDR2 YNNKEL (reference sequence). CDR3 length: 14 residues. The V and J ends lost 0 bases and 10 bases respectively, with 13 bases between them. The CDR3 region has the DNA TGTGCCAGCAGCCAAGATCTGAGACAATGGGAGCAGTTCTTC. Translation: CASSQDLRQWEQFF.

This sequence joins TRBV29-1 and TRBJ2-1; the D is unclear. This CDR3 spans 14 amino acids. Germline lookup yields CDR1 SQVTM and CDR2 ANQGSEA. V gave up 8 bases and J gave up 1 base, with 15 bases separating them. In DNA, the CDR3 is TGCAGCACTGACAAAACGTTATCCTACAATGAGCAGTTCTTC. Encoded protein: CSTDKTLSYNEQFF.

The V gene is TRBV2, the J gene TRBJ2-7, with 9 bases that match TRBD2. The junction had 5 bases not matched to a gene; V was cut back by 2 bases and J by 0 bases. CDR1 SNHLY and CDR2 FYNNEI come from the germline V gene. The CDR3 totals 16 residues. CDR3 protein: CASSERTSAFSYEQYF. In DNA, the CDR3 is TGTGCCAGCAGTGAAAGGACTAGCGCGTTCTCCTACGAGCAGTACTTC.

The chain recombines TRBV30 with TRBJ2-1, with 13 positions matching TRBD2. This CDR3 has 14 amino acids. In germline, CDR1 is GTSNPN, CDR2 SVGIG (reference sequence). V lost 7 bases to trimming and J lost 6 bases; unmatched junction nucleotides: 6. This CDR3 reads CASKGTSGINEQFF. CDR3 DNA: TGTGCCTCCAAGGGGACTAGCGGGATCAATGAGCAGTTCTTC.

CDR3 coding DNA: TGTGCCAGCAGCCAACTTACCGAACCGGGTGAAAAACTGTTTTTT. Protein sequence: CASSQLTEPGEKLFF. The V gene is TRBV3-1 (or the pseudogene TRBV3-2), the J gene TRBJ1-4; no clear D gene. The CDR3 is 15 amino acids. Trimming stripped 2 bases from V and 7 bases from J, with 14 bases between. The germline CDR1 and CDR2 sequences are LGHDT and YNNKEL (reference sequence).

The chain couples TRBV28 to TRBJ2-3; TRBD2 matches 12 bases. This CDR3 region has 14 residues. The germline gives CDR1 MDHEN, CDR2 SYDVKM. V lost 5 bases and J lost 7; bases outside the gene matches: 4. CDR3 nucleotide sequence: TGTGCCAGCAGTCTAGCGGGAGGGAGTAATACGCAGTATTTT. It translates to CASSLAGGSNTQYF.

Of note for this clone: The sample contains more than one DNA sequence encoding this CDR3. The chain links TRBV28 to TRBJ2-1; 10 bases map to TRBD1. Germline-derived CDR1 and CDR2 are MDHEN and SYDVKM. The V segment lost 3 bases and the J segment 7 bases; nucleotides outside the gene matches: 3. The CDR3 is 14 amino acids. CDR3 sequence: CASSLTGGGNEQFF. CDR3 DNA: TGTGCCAGCAGTTTGACAGGGGGCGGGAATGAGCAGTTCTTC.

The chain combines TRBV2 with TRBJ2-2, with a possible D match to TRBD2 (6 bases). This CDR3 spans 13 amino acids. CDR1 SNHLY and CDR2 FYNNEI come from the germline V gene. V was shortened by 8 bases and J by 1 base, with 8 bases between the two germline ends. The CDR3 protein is CASAGLNTGELFF. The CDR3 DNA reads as TGTGCCAGCGCGGGACTGAACACCGGGGAGCTGTTTTTT.

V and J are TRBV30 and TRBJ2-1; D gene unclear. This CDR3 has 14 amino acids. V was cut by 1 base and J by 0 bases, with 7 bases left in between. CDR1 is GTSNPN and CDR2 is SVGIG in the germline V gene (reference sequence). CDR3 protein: CAWSGLSSYNEQFF. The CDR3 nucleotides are TGTGCCTGGAGTGGACTTTCCTCCTACAATGAGCAGTTCTTC.

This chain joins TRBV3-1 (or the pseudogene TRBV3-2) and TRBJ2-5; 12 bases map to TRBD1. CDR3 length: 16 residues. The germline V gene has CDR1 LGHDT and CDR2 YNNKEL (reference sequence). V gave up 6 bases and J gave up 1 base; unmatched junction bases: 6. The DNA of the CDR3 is TGTGCCAGCAGTCGGGACAGGGGGCAATCCCAAGAGACCCAGTACTTC. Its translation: CASSRDRGQSQETQYF.

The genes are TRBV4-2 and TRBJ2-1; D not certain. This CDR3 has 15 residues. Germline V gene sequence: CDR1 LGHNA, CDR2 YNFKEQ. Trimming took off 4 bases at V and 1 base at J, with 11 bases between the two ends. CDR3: CASSLHSQSYNEQFF. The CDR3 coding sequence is TGTGCCAGCAGCCTCCATTCCCAGTCCTACAATGAGCAGTTCTTC.

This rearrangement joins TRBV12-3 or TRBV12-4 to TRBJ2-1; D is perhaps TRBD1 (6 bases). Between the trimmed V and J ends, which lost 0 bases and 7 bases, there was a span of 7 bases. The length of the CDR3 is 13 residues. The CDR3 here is CASSLAQGNEQFF. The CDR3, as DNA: TGTGCCAGCAGTTTAGCACAGGGTAATGAGCAGTTCTTC.

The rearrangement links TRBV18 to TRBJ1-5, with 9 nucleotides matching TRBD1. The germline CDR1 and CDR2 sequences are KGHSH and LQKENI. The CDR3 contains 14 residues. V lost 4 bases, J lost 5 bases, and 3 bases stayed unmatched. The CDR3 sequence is CASSQGQGDQPQHF. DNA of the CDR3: TGTGCCAGCTCACAGGGACAGGGCGATCAGCCCCAGCATTTT.

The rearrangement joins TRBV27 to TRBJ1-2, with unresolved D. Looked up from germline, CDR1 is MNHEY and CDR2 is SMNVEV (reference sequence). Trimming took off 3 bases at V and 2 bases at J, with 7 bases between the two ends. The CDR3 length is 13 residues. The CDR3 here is CASSFTQNYGYTF. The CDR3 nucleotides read TGTGCCAGCAGTTTCACACAAAACTATGGCTACACCTTC.

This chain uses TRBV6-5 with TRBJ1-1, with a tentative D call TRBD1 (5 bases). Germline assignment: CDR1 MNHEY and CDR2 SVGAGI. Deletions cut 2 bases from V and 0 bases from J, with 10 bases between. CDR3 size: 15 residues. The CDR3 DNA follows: TGTGCCAGCAGTTACACAGGCGCGGTGAACACTGAAGCTTTCTTT. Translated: CASSYTGAVNTEAFF.

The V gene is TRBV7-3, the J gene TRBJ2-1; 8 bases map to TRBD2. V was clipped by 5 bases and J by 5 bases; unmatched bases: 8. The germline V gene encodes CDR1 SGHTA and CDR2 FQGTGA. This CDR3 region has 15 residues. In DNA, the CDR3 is TGTGCCAGCAGCGTACCCGGGACTAGAAACAATGAGCAGTTCTTC. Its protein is CASSVPGTRNNEQFF. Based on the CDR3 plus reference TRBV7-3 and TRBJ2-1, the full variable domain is GAGVSQTPSNKVTEKGKYVELRCDPISGHTALYWYRQSLGQGPEFLIYFQGTGAADDSGLPNDRFFAVRPEGSVSTLKIQRTERGDSAVYLCASSVPGTRNNEQFFGPGTRLTVL.

The CDR3 spells CASSSRRYNTEAFF. CDR3 sequence (DNA): TGTGCCAGCAGTTCCCGTCGGTACAACACTGAAGCTTTCTTT. The chain employs TRBV27 and TRBJ1-1; D gene unclear. CDR1 and CDR2 (germline): MNHEY, SMNVEV (reference sequence). Trimming left V 4 bases short and J 2 bases short, with 11 bases between. CDR3 length equals 14 residues.

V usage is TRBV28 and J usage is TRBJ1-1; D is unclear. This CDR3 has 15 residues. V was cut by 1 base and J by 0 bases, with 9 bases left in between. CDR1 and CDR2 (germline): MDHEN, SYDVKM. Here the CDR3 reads CASSLLVGLNTEAFF. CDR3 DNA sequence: TGTGCCAGCAGTTTATTAGTGGGCCTGAACACTGAAGCTTTCTTT.

CDR3 amino acids: CATSDWGSGRGNTGELFF. CDR3 bases: TGTGCCACCAGTGATTGGGGGAGCGGGAGAGGGAACACCGGGGAGCTGTTTTTT. The V call is TRBV24-1, the J call TRBJ2-2, with 8 positions matching TRBD2. CDR1 and CDR2 from the germline V gene are KGHDR and SFDVKD. The junction had 8 bases not matched to a gene; V was cut back by 2 bases and J by 1 base. The CDR3 runs 18 residues.

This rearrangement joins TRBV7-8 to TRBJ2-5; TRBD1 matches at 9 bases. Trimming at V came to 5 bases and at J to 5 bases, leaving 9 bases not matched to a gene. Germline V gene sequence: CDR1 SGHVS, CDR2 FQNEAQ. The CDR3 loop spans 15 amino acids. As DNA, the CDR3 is TGTGCCAGCAGCCTTGGGACAGGGTTTTGGGAGACCCAGTACTTC. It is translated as CASSLGTGFWETQYF.

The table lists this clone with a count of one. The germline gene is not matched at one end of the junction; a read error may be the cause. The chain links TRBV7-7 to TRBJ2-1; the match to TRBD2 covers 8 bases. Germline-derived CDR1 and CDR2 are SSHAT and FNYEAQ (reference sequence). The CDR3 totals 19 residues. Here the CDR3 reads CASSLALFSTSGGYNEQFF. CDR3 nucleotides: TGTGCTAGCAGCTTAGCGCTTTTCTCCACTAGCGGTGGATACAATGAGCAGTTCTTC. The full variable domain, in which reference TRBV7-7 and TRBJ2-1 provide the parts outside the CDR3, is GAGVSQSPRYKVTKRGQDVTLRCDPISSHATLYWYQQALGQGPEFLTYFNYEAQPDKSGLPSDRFSAERPEGSISTLTIQRTEQRDSAMYRCASSLALFSTSGGYNEQFFGPGTRLTVL.

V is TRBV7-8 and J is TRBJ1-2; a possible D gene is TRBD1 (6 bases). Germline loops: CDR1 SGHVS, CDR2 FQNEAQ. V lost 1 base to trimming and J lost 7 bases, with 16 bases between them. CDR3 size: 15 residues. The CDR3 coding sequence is TGTGCCAGCAGCTTAGTTGCCAGGGGCGTATTTGGCTACACCTTC. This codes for CASSLVARGVFGYTF.

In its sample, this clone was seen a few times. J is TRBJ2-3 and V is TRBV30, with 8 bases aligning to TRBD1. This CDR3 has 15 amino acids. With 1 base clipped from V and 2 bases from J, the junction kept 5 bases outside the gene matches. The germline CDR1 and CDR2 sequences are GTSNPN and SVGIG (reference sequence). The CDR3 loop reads CAWSGGTGITDTQYF. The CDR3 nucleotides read TGTGCCTGGAGTGGGGGGACAGGAATCACAGATACGCAGTATTTT. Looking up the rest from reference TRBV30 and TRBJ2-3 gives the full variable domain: SQTIHQWPATLVQPVGSPLSLECTVEGTSNPNLYWYRQAAGRGLQLLFYSVGIGQISSEVPQNLSASRPQDRQFILSSKKLLLSDSGFYLCAWSGGTGITDTQYFGPGTRLTVL.

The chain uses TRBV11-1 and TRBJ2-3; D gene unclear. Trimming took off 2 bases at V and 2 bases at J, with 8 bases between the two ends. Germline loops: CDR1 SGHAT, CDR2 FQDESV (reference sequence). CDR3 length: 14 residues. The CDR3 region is CASSLTRNTDTQYF. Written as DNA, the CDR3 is TGTGCCAGCAGCTTAACCAGAAACACAGATACGCAGTATTTT.

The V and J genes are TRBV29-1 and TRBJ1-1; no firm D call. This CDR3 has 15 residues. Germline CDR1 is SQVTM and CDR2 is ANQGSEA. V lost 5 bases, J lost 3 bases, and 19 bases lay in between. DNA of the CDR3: TGCAGCGTTTCCTCACCCCGGAGGCTCGACACTGAAGCTTTCTTT. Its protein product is CSVSSPRRLDTEAFF.

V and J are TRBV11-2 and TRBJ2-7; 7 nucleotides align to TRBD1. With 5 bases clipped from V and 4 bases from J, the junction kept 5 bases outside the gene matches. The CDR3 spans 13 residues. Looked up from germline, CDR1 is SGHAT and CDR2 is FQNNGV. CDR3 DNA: TGTGCCAGCAGCCCGACAGGGATGTACGAGCAGTACTTC. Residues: CASSPTGMYEQYF.

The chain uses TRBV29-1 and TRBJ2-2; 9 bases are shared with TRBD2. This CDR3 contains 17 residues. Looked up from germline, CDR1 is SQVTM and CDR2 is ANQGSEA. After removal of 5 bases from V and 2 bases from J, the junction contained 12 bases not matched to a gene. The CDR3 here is CSVLDRSGRLNTGELFF. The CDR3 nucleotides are TGCAGCGTTTTGGACCGAAGCGGGAGGCTCAACACCGGGGAGCTGTTTTTT.